The entry that follows covers one T cell receptor (beta chain) sequence. Its target is unknown. The data originate from a study of cytomegalovirus exposure and HLA in healthy donors. Overall study findings and caveats: The CMV antigen specificity of three CMV-associated chains was confirmed through in vitro analysis. Later, an analysis found that TCR clusters from the first cohort tended to co-occur in the 120 validation repertoires.

These donors were members of the approximately 120-subject validation cohort, a group separate from the roughly 670-subject first cohort. Produced via immunoSEQ multiplex PCR; TCRdb's table is partial and in-frame only. The top ten hold roughly 2.7% of the sample, which has 180,000 or so clones, roughly 86% seen once. The V segment lost 2 bases and the J segment 4 bases; nucleotides outside the gene matches: 6. This CDR3 comprises 15 residues. CDR1 is SGDLS, CDR2 YYNGEE, per germline. The chain is built from TRBV9 and TRBJ2-1; TRBD2 agrees at 7 bases. This clonotype originated in a man younger than 35 in good health and CMV-seropositive. Material: PBMCs. For the CDR3, the DNA is TGTGCCAGCAGCGTTACCGCTAGCGGTTACAATGAGCAGTTCTTC. This gives the protein CASSVTASGYNEQFF.